This TCR beta chain was sequenced during a study of patients and donors after allogeneic stem cell transplantation. TCRdb called the RT-PCR reads again in MiXCR, with one record for every CDR3 protein. The table has 100,000 to 120,000 distinct CDR3 sequences, less than 45% seen once. V was cut by 3 bases and J by 1 base, with 9 bases left in between. Germline V gives CDR1 SQVTM, CDR2 ANQGSEA. This CDR3 has 13 residues. The V gene is TRBV29-1, the J gene TRBJ2-5, with TRBD1 as a possible D gene (6 bases). Source material: blood, either unsorted or a sorted T cell fraction (not recorded which). This TCR was sampled from a human donor who was either an allogeneic HSCT recipient or a stem cell or donor lymphocyte infusion donor (not recorded which). It is not recorded whose cells these are; they may come from a transplant donor. The CDR3 DNA reads TGCAGCGTTGAGGGGACACCCCAAGAGACCCAGTACTTC. Translating gives CSVEGTPQETQYF.